Following are 12 T cell receptor beta chains from one sample sequenced in a study of T-cell memory formation after mild COVID-19. TCRdb independently ran MiXCR on the 5' RACE reads; one entry per CDR3 protein. The sample contains 300,000 to 400,000 distinct CDR3 sequences, 10% to 15% of which appear only once. The sequenced sample consisted of PBMCs or a T cell subset sorted from them (not recorded which). The receptor source for this set is a man between 18 and 35 years old who had mild COVID-19 (a few samples of this study predate the infection). Cell type and time point are not known.

This clonotype was counted a few times. V gene TRBV10-3 combines with J gene TRBJ2-3; tentatively, D is TRBD1 or TRBD2 (5 bases each). CDR3 length: 14 amino acids. V dropped 7 bases and J dropped 4 bases, with 15 bases sitting between them. Germline lookup yields CDR1 ENHRY and CDR2 SYGVKD. The DNA for the CDR3 is TGTGCCATCAAGCCGGGGCCTAGGGCAGATACGCAGTATTTT. It specifies CAIKPGPRADTQYF.

This clonotype was detected ten times or more. This rearrangement joins TRBV7-2 to TRBJ2-5, with TRBD2 as a possible D gene (6 bases). The germline CDR1 and CDR2 sequences are SGHTA and FQGNSA. The CDR3 consists of 13 residues. V lost 5 bases and J 9 bases, leaving 16 bases between the germline ends. The CDR3 loop is CASSTDGRVPQYF. DNA for the CDR3: TGTGCCAGCAGCACGGACGGGAGAGTGCCCCAGTACTTC. Full variable domain (outside the CDR3, taken from reference TRBV7-2 and TRBJ2-5): GAGVSQSPSNKVTEKGKDVELRCDPISGHTALYWYRQSLGQGLEFLIYFQGNSAPDKSGLPSDRFSAERTGGSVSTLTIQRTQQEDSAVYLCASSTDGRVPQYFGPGTRLLVL.

The chain couples TRBV6-5 to TRBJ1-1; D not certain. V lost 0 bases, J lost 1 base, and 6 bases lay in between. The CDR3 extends over 14 amino acids. Germline V CDR1 and CDR2: MNHEY, SVGAGI. This CDR3 is CASSYSNRNTEAFF. The CDR3 bases are TGTGCCAGCAGTTACTCTAACAGGAACACTGAAGCTTTCTTT.

Many counts were recorded for this clonotype. The gene calls are TRBV4-3 and TRBJ2-2; TRBD1 matches 7 bases. CDR1 is LGHNA, CDR2 YSLEER, per germline. CDR3 length: 15 residues. V was clipped by 4 bases and J by 4 bases; unmatched bases: 6. CDR3 sequence reads: CASSPATGSTGELFF. CDR3 DNA: TGCGCCAGCAGCCCAGCGACAGGGAGCACCGGGGAGCTGTTTTTT.

This clonotype was seen only a few times. This chain uses TRBV20-1 with TRBJ2-3, with TRBD2 matching over 11 bases. This CDR3 region has 14 residues. Germline assignment: CDR1 DFQATT and CDR2 SNEGSKA (reference sequence). The V segment lost 6 bases and the J segment 0 bases; nucleotides outside the gene matches: 2. The CDR3 DNA sequence: TGCAGTGCAAGGACTAGCGGGAGCACAGATACGCAGTATTTT. Translated, it gives CSARTSGSTDTQYF.

This rearrangement joins TRBV7-9 to TRBJ1-2; 10 positions agree with TRBD1. The CDR3 totals 16 residues. Trimming cost V 3 bases and J 4 bases; bases outside gene matches: 8. Germline assignment: CDR1 SEHNR and CDR2 FQNEAQ (reference sequence). CDR3 nucleotide sequence: TGTGCCAGCAGCTTGGGGACAGGGGTTATGTCCTATGGCTACACCTTC. Protein product: CASSLGTGVMSYGYTF.

The sample holds a few counts of this clonotype. V and J are TRBV5-1 and TRBJ1-3; 11 positions agree with TRBD1. J gave up 4 bases and V 3 bases, and 3 bases lay outside the gene matches. The germline V gene encodes CDR1 SGHRS and CDR2 YFSETQ. The CDR3 covers 15 residues. The CDR3: CASSSGQGEGNTIYF. DNA of the CDR3: TGCGCCAGCAGCTCGGGACAGGGGGAAGGAAACACCATATATTTT.

This clonotype turned up a few times. The chain couples TRBV12-3 or TRBV12-4 to TRBJ2-2; 10 positions match TRBD1. After removal of 6 bases from V and 7 bases from J, the junction contained 8 bases not matched to a gene. CDR3 length: 15 residues. DNA for the CDR3: TGTGCCAGCAGCCGATCGACAGGGGGCCACGGGGAGCTGTTTTTT. This codes for CASSRSTGGHGELFF.

This clonotype was seen only a few times. This sequence joins TRBV29-1 and TRBJ1-5; D remains unclear. CDR3 length: 12 residues. V lost 4 bases and J lost 4, with 8 bases in between. The germline V gene has CDR1 SQVTM and CDR2 ANQGSEA. Here the CDR3 reads CSVAQTNQPQHF. The CDR3 nucleotides read TGCAGCGTTGCACAGACTAATCAGCCCCAGCATTTT.

This clonotype turned up a few times. The chain links TRBV6-5 to TRBJ2-2, with TRBD1 matching over 8 bases. The CDR3 contains 13 residues. With 5 bases clipped from V and 7 bases from J, the junction kept 3 bases outside the gene matches. From germline, CDR1 is MNHEY and CDR2 SVGAGI. The CDR3 nucleotides read TGTGCCAGCAGTACAGGGGGAATCGGGGAGCTGTTTTTT. Translated: CASSTGGIGELFF.

The rearrangement joins TRBV4-3 to TRBJ2-4; D perhaps matches TRBD2 (6 bases). The CDR3 is made up of 18 amino acids. Between the trimmed V and J ends, which lost 3 bases and 2 bases, there was a span of 20 bases. Looked up from germline, CDR1 is LGHNA and CDR2 is YSLEER. The chain's CDR3 is CASSQEGPGVHSKNIQYF. The CDR3 DNA is TGCGCCAGCAGCCAGGAAGGACCGGGGGTGCATTCCAAAAACATTCAGTACTTC.

This clonotype was detected only a few times. The rearrangement links TRBV7-6 to TRBJ2-2, with D perhaps assigned TRBD1 or TRBD2 (6 bases each). Per the germline V gene, CDR1 is SGHVS and CDR2 is FNYEAQ. This CDR3 spans 16 amino acids. The ends were cut back, 3 bases at V and 0 bases at J, with 11 bases in the middle. CDR3 DNA sequence: TGTGCCAGCAGCTTCCGGAGGGGGTCGAACACCGGGGAGCTGTTTTTT. The encoded protein is CASSFRRGSNTGELFF.